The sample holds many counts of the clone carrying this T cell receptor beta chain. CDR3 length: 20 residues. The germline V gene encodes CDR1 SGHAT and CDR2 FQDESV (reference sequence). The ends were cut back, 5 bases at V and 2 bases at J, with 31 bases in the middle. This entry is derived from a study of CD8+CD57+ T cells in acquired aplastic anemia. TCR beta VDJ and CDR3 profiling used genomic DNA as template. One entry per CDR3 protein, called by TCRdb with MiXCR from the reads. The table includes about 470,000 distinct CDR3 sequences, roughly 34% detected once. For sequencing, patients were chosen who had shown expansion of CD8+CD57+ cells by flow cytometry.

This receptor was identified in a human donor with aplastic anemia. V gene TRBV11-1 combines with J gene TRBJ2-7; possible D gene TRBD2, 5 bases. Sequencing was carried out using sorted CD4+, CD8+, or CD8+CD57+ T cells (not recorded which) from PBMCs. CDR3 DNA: TGTGCCAGCAGCGCCCGTGGGCCTCGGACTGTCGGGCAGGCAACCTACGAGCAGTACTTC. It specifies CASSARGPRTVGQATYEQYF. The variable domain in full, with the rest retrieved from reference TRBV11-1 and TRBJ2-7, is EAEVAQSPRYKITEKSQAVAFWCDPISGHATLYWYRQILGQGPELLVQFQDESVVDDSQLPKDRFSAERLKGVDSTLKIQPAELGDSAMYLCASSARGPRTVGQATYEQYFGPGTRLTVT.